The TCR beta chain described here comes from a study of cytomegalovirus exposure and HLA in healthy donors. Study conclusions and caveats: Analysis was carried out at a later point, and it linked a missense DCLRE1C variant to TCR beta V- and J-gene trimming.

Germline values: CDR1 LGHNA, CDR2 YNFKEQ. V was clipped by 1 base and J by 4 bases, with 10 bases between them. The CDR3 is 14 amino acids. This clone was recorded only once. What it binds is not known. Donors were ostensibly healthy at sampling, although undocumented immune exposures were probable. Primers for the PCR totalled 60 Vbeta and 13 Jbeta. The data were produced by immunoSEQ multiplex PCR, yet TCRdb's version contains in-frame clones alone and is incomplete. Here the sample spans approximately 160,000 clones, around 77% being singletons. This receptor was obtained from a woman in her twenties or thirties in good health and CMV-seronegative. Source material: PBMCs. The rearrangement joins TRBV4-2 to TRBJ1-1, with D uncertain. As DNA, the CDR3 is TGTGCCAGCAGCCAAGCGCAGGCTTCCACTGAAGCTTTCTTT. This codes for CASSQAQASTEAFF.